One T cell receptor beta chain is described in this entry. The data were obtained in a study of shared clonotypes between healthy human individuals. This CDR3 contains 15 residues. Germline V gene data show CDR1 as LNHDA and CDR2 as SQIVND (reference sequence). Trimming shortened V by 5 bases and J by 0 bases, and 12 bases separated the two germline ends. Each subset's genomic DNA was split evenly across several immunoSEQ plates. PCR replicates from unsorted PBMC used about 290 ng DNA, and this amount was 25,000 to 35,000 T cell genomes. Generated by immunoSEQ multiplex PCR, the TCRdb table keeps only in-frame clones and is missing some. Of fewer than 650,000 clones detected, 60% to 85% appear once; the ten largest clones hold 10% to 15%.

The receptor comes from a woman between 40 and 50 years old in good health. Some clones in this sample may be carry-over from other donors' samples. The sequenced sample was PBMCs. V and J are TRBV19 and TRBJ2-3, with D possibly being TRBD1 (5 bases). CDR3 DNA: TGTGCCAGTAGTTTAGGTAGGGGTAGCACAGATACGCAGTATTTT. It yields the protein CASSLGRGSTDTQYF.